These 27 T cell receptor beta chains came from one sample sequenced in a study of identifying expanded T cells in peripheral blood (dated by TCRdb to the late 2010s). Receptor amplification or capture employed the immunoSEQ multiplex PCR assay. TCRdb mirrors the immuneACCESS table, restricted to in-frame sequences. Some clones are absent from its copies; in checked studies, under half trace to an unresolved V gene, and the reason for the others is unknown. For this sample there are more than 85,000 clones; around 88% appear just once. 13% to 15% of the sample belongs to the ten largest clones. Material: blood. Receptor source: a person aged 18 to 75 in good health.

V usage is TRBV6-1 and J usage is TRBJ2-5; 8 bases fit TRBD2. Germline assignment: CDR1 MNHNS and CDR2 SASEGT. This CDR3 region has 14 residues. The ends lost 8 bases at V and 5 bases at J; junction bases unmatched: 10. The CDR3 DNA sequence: TGTGCCAGCCGGGCGGGGGGCGATATGGAGACCCAGTACTTC. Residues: CASRAGGDMETQYF.

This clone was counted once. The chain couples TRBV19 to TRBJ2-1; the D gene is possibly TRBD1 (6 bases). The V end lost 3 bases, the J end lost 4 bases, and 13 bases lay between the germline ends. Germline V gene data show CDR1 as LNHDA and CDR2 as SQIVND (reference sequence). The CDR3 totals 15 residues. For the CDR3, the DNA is TGTGCCAGTAGTATGGACAGTTCCAAATACAATGAGCAGTTCTTC. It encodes CASSMDSSKYNEQFF.

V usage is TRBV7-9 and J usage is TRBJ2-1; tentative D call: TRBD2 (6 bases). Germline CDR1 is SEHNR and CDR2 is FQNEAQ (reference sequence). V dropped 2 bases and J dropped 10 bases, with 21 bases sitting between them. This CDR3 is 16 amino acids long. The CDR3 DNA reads TGTGCCAGCAGCTTATCGGGGCGGGGTACTCGGAAGGAGCAGTTCTTC. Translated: CASSLSGRGTRKEQFF.

In nucleotides, the CDR3 is TGTGCCAGTAATGCTAGGGGCAATCAGCCCCAGCATTTT. It encodes CASNARGNQPQHF. J is TRBJ1-5 and V is TRBV19; no reliable D call. The germline CDR1 and CDR2 sequences are LNHDA and SQIVND (reference sequence). The CDR3 length is 13 residues. Trimming removed 7 bases from V and 2 bases from J, with 9 bases in between.

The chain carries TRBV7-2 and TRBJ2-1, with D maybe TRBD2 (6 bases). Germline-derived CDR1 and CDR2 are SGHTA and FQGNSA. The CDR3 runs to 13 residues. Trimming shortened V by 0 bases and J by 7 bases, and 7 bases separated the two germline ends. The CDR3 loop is CASSLARGNEQFF. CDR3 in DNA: TGTGCCAGCAGCTTAGCGCGGGGAAATGAGCAGTTCTTC.

The CDR3 nucleotides are TGTGCCAGCAGCCATGAGGTTTGGCAGGGGGGAAGCGGGAGACGGACCGGGGAGCTGTTTTTT. Translating it yields CASSHEVWQGGSGRRTGELFF. This sequence joins TRBV4-2 and TRBJ2-2; D is perhaps TRBD2 (8 bases). Trimming took off 3 bases at V and 5 bases at J, with 31 bases between the two ends. CDR1 and CDR2 from the germline V gene are LGHNA and YNFKEQ. The CDR3 contains 21 residues.

CDR3 protein: CASSQENGRITGGYTF. CDR3 sequence (DNA): TGCGCCAGCAGCCAAGAAAATGGGCGGATCACAGGGGGCTACACCTTC. The rearrangement joins TRBV4-3 to TRBJ1-2, with D possibly TRBD1 on 6 matching bases. CDR1 is LGHNA and CDR2 is YSLEER in the germline V gene. The CDR3 is 16 amino acids. The ends were cut back, 0 bases at V and 8 bases at J, with 19 bases in the middle.

CDR3 residues: CASSRPRDTEAFF. Written as DNA, the CDR3 is TGTGCCAGCAGCCGCCCCAGAGACACTGAAGCTTTCTTT. The chain couples TRBV7-8 to TRBJ1-1; D call uncertain. Trimming removed 5 bases at V and 3 bases at J, with 10 bases between. Germline lookup yields CDR1 SGHVS and CDR2 FQNEAQ. CDR3 size: 13 residues.

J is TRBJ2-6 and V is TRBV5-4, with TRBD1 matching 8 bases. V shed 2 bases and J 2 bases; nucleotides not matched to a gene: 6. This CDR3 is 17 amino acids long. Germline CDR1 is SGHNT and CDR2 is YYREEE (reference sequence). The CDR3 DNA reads TGTGCCAGCAGCTTCAGGGGGCGCTTTGCTGGGGCCAACGTCCTGACTTTC. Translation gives CASSFRGRFAGANVLTF.

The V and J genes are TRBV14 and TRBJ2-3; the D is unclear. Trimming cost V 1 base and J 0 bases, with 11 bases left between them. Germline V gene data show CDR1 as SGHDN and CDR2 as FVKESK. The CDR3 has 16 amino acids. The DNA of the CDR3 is TGTGCCAGCAGCCAAGTAGAAGAGTCTAGCACAGATACGCAGTATTTT. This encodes CASSQVEESSTDTQYF.

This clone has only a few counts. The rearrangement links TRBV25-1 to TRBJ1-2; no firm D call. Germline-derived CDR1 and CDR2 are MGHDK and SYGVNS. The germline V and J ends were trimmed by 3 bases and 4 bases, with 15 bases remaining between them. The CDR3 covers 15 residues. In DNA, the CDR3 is TGTGCCAGCAGTGATTATGGCAGGTCCGTCTATGGCTACACCTTC. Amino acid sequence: CASSDYGRSVYGYTF.

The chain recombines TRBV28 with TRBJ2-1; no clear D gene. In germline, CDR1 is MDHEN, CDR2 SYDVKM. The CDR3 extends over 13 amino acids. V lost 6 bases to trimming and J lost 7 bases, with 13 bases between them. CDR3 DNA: TGTGCCAGCAGCCGATTCGCGAGGAATGAGCAGTTCTTC. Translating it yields CASSRFARNEQFF. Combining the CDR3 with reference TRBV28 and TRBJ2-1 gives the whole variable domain DVKVTQSSRYLVKRTGEKVFLECVQDMDHENMFWYRQDPGLGLRLIYFSYDVKMKEKGDIPEGYSVSREKKERFSLILESASTNQTSMYLCASSRFARNEQFFGPGTRLTVL.

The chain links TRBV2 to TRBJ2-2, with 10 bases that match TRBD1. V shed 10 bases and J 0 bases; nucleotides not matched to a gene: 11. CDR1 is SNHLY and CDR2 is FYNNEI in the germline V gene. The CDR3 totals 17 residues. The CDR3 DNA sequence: TGTGCCACCGGGACAGGGGAGATCGAAGCGAACACCGGGGAGCTGTTTTTT. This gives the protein CATGTGEIEANTGELFF.

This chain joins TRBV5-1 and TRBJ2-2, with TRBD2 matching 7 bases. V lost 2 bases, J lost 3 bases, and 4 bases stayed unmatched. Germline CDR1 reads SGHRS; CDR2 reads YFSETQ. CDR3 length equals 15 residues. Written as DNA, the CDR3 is TGCGCCAGCAGCTTAACTAGCGTACACACCGGGGAGCTGTTTTTT. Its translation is CASSLTSVHTGELFF.

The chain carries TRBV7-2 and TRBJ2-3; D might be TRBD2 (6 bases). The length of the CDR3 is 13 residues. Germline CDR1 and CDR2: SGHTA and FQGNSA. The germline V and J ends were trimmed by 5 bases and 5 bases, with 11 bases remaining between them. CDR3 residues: CASSESREDTQYF. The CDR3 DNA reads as TGTGCCAGCAGCGAGTCGCGGGAAGATACGCAGTATTTT.

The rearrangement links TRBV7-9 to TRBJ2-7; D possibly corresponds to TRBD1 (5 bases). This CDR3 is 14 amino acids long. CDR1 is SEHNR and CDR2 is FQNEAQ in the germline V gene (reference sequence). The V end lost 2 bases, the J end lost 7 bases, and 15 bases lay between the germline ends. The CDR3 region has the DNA TGTGCCAGCAGCTTAAGCGCAGGGCTGAGGGAGCAGTACTTC. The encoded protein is CASSLSAGLREQYF.

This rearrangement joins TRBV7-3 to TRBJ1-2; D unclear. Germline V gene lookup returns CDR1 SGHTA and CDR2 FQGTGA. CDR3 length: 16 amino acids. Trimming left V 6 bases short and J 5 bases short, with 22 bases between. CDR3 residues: CASSPSTGIAEYGYTF. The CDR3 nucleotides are TGTGCCAGCAGTCCATCGACGGGGATTGCGGAATATGGCTACACCTTC.

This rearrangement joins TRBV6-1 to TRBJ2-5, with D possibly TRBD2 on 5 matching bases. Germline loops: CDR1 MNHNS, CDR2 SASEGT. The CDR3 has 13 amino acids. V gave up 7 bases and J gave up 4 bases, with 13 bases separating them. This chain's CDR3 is CASTLAAGETQYF. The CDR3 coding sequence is TGTGCCAGCACGCTGGCCGCGGGAGAGACCCAGTACTTC.

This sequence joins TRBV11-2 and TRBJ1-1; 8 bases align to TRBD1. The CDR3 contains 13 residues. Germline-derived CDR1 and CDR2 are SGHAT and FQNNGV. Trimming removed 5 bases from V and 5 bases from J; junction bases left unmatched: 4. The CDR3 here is CASSGQGWTEAFF. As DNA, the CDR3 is TGTGCCAGCAGCGGACAGGGTTGGACTGAAGCTTTCTTT.

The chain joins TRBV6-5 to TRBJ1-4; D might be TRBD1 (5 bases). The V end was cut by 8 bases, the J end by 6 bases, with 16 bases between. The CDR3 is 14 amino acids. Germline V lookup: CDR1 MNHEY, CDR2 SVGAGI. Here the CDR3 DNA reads TGTGCCAGCCGTCAGGGTGGAGGGGATGAAAAACTGTTTTTT. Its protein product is CASRQGGGDEKLFF.

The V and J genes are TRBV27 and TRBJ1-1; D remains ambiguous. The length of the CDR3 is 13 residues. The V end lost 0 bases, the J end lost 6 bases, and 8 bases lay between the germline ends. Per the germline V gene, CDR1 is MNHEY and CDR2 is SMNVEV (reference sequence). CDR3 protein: CASSLSWRAEAFF. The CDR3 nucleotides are TGTGCCAGCAGTTTATCTTGGCGGGCTGAAGCTTTCTTT.

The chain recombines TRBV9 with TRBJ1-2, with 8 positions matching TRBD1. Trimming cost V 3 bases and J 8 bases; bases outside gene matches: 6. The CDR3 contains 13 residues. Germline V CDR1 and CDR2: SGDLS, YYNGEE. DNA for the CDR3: TGTGCCAGCAGCGACCAGGGGGCCAGGGGCTACACCTTC. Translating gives CASSDQGARGYTF.

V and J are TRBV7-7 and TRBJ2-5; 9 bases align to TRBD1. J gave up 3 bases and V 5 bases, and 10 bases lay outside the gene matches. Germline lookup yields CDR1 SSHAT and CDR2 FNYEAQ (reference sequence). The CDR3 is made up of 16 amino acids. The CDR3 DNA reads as TGTGCCAGCAGCCCTAGGACAGGGGCCCCAAAAGAGACCCAGTACTTC. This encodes CASSPRTGAPKETQYF.

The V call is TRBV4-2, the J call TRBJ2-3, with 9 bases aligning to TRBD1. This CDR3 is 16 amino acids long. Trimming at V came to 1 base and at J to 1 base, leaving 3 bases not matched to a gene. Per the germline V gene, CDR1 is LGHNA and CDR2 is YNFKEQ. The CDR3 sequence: CASSQVRTGGTDTQYF. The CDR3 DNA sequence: TGTGCCAGCAGCCAAGTGCGGACAGGGGGCACAGATACGCAGTATTTT.

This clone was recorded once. The CDR3 region has the DNA TGTGCCAGCAGCTCCACCGGGACTAGCGGAAGGTTCTTC. Translation gives CASSSTGTSGRFF. V and J are TRBV7-9 and TRBJ2-1; the match to TRBD2 covers 11 bases. This CDR3 contains 13 residues. The V segment lost 4 bases and the J segment 15 bases; nucleotides outside the gene matches: 8. The germline gives CDR1 SEHNR, CDR2 FQNEAQ (reference sequence).

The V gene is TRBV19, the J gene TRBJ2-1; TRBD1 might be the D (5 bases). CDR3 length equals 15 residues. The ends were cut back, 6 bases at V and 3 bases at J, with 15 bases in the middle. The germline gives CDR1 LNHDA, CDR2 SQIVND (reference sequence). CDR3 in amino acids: CASRRDGRDYNEQFF. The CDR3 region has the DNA TGTGCCAGTAGGAGAGATGGCAGGGACTACAATGAGCAGTTCTTC.

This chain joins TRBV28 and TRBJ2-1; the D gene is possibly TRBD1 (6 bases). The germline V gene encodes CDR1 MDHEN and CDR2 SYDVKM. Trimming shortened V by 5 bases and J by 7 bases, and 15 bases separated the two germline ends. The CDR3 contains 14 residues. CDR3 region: CASSLGQSFNEQFF. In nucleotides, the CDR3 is TGTGCCAGCAGTCTTGGACAGAGCTTTAATGAGCAGTTCTTC.